The 13 T cell receptor beta chains reported below all come from one sample, sequenced in a study of OX40 agonist ivuxolimab in advanced cancers. Profiled with immunoSEQ multiplex PCR; TCRdb holds only in-frame clones, not every one. The table records roughly 10,000 clones, about 80% of them present only once. This specimen consisted of CD4+ or CD8+ T cells sorted from blood, obtained in a trial of the OX40 agonist ivuxolimab. The receptors were sampled from an adult with an advanced solid tumor such as melanoma, head and neck, liver or kidney cancer.

V usage is TRBV5-4 and J usage is TRBJ2-1; no reliable D call. CDR3 length equals 13 residues. Trimming took 1 base from V and 6 from J, leaving 8 bases between them. CDR1 SGHNT and CDR2 YYREEE come from the germline V gene (reference sequence). CDR3 region: CASSLLQTNEQFF. CDR3 nucleotide sequence: TGTGCCAGCAGCTTGTTACAGACCAATGAGCAGTTCTTC.

The J gene is TRBJ1-4, the V gene TRBV13, with D possibly matching TRBD1 (5 bases). The CDR3 sequence is 13 residues long. V gave up 1 base and J gave up 8 bases, with 8 bases separating them. Germline CDR1 is PRHDT and CDR2 is FYEKMQ (reference sequence). This CDR3 reads CASSLERGEKLFF. CDR3 nucleotide sequence: TGTGCCAGCAGCTTAGAACGGGGGGAAAAACTGTTTTTT.

The chain joins TRBV4-1 to TRBJ2-7, with TRBD1 identical over 7 bases. The V gene's germline CDR1 is MGHRA and CDR2 YSYEKL. V lost 4 bases and J lost 3; bases outside the gene matches: 9. The CDR3 extends over 15 amino acids. The CDR3 bases are TGCGCCAGCAGCCGGAGACAGGGTTTATACTACGAGCAGTACTTC. Its translation: CASSRRQGLYYEQYF.

J is TRBJ2-3 and V is TRBV7-9, with TRBD2 identical over 10 bases. The CDR3 is 16 amino acids. Trimming took 5 bases from V and 4 from J; bases not matched to a gene: 9. Germline V gene data show CDR1 as SEHNR and CDR2 as FQNEAQ (reference sequence). DNA of the CDR3: TGTGCCAGCAGCACCGAAGCGGGGGGGTCACCAGATACGCAGTATTTT. Its protein is CASSTEAGGSPDTQYF.

The chain recombines TRBV5-8 with TRBJ2-5, with 12 bases identical to TRBD2. The CDR3 covers 17 residues. The trim removed 0 bases at V and 4 bases at J, leaving 7 bases unmatched. In germline, CDR1 is SGHTS, CDR2 YDEGEE. CDR3 nucleotide sequence: TGTGCCAGCAGCTTGGCCAGACTAGCGGGAGACGGAGAGACCCAGTACTTC. It encodes CASSLARLAGDGETQYF.

The table lists this clone with a count of one. This chain links TRBV27 with TRBJ2-7; D may match TRBD1 or TRBD2 (7 bases each). The CDR3 loop spans 14 amino acids. Trimming took 5 bases from V and 6 from J, leaving 17 bases between them. CDR1 MNHEY and CDR2 SMNVEV come from the germline V gene (reference sequence). DNA of the CDR3: TGTGCCAGCAGTCCAGGGGGGGCCCCGCTCGAGCAGTACTTC. This gives the protein CASSPGGAPLEQYF.

The chain recombines TRBV11-1 with TRBJ2-7; possibly TRBD1 or TRBD2 for D (5 bases each). V lost 5 bases and J 4 bases, leaving 12 bases between the germline ends. CDR3 length equals 13 residues. In germline, CDR1 is SGHAT, CDR2 FQDESV (reference sequence). Here the CDR3 DNA reads TGTGCCAGCAGCACAGGACTGACTTACGAGCAGTACTTC. Its protein product is CASSTGLTYEQYF.

The chain recombines TRBV7-8 with TRBJ1-5; TRBD1 matches at 8 bases. Germline trimming cut 5 bases from V and 7 bases from J; bases unmatched to any gene: 7. Germline V lookup: CDR1 SGHVS, CDR2 FQNEAQ. The CDR3 runs to 14 residues. The chain's CDR3 is CASSPNRGLQPQHF. The CDR3 DNA reads TGTGCCAGCAGCCCCAACAGGGGGTTGCAGCCCCAGCATTTT.

The V and J genes are TRBV6-1 and TRBJ2-7; 9 positions agree with TRBD1. V was clipped by 10 bases and J by 7 bases; unmatched bases: 14. This CDR3 spans 14 amino acids. The V gene's germline CDR1 is MNHNS and CDR2 SASEGT. CDR3: CATRGQGDSVEQYF. The DNA for the CDR3 is TGTGCCACCAGGGGACAGGGCGATTCGGTTGAGCAGTACTTC.

The rearrangement uses TRBV19 and TRBJ1-5; TRBD1 agrees at 7 bases. The junction had 6 bases not matched to a gene; V was cut back by 4 bases and J by 9 bases. Germline CDR1 reads LNHDA; CDR2 reads SQIVND (reference sequence). CDR3 length equals 13 residues. CDR3 DNA: TGTGCCAGTAGTAACGAGGGGGCAGGGCCCCAGCATTTT. This gives the protein CASSNEGAGPQHF.

V is TRBV11-3 and J is TRBJ1-1, with 10 bases that match TRBD1. J lost 0 bases, V lost 4 bases, and 2 bases had no gene match. Germline CDR1 and CDR2: SGHNT and YENEEA. CDR3 length equals 15 residues. The CDR3 sequence is CASSWGQGLNTEAFF. CDR3 nucleotide sequence: TGTGCCAGCAGCTGGGGACAGGGGCTGAACACTGAAGCTTTCTTT.

This clone came up once. The chain is built from TRBV5-1 and TRBJ1-2, with a weak D call TRBD1 (5 bases). The CDR3 sequence is 15 residues long. V lost 0 bases to trimming and J lost 9 bases, with 18 bases between them. Germline values: CDR1 SGHRS, CDR2 YFSETQ. CDR3 bases: TGCGCCAGCAGCTTGGCGGGCAGGGAACGCTCTCGCTACACCTTC. It is translated as CASSLAGRERSRYTF.

V and J are TRBV5-6 and TRBJ1-3; weak D call: TRBD1 (5 bases). V gave up 6 bases and J gave up 0 bases, with 16 bases separating them. Per the germline V gene, CDR1 is SGHDT and CDR2 is YYEEEE. There are 16 residues in the CDR3. The CDR3 DNA reads TGTGCCAGCACCTCAGGGCAGGGAAACTCTGGAAACACCATATATTTT. Translation gives CASTSGQGNSGNTIYF.